The 29 T cell receptor beta chains presented below share a single source sample, sequenced in a study of blood T cells in healthy people across ages. A second PCR of roughly 7 to 11 cycles used a sample-barcoded 5' primer and a J-beta primer mix. TCRdb re-called the 5' RACE reads through MiXCR, storing one row per CDR3 protein. The sample has approximately 320,000 distinct CDR3 sequences; 27% are singletons. The specimen sequenced was blood. The source is a woman aged 70-85 years in good health.

Concerning this clonotype: The junction departs from germline at one end; a sequencing error may be responsible. The V call is TRBV7-2, the J call TRBJ2-5; 9 bases align to TRBD1. Per germline, CDR1 SGHTA and CDR2 FQGNSA. The CDR3 runs to 15 residues. CDR3 in amino acids: CASSAGDRAQETRYF. CDR3 in DNA: TGTGCCAGCAGCGCCGGGGACAGGGCTCAAGAGACCCGGTACTTC.

This clonotype occurred a few times. V usage is TRBV4-2 and J usage is TRBJ1-4; D uncertain. The V and J ends lost 0 bases and 8 bases respectively, with 7 bases between them. Germline values: CDR1 LGHNA, CDR2 YNFKEQ. The CDR3 sequence is 13 residues long. The CDR3 DNA is TGTGCCAGCAGCCAAGACGTCCGGGAAAAACTGTTTTTT. It is translated as CASSQDVREKLFF.

Comment on this clonotype: An end of the junction does not agree with germline; a read error may underlie this. The CDR3 loop reads CASSQIGGFSNKQFF. Written as DNA, the CDR3 is TGTGCCAGCTCCCAAATTGGGGGATTCAGCAATAAGCAGTTCTTC. The chain links TRBV18 to TRBJ2-5; either TRBD1 or TRBD2 may supply D (5 bases each). The last part of the DNA fits TRBJ2-1 better; the J call may be wrong. Germline V gene data show CDR1 as KGHSH and CDR2 as LQKENI. The CDR3 contains 15 residues.

The CDR3 DNA reads TGTGCCAGCAGTTTACAGGGGGGATTGAATGAGCAGTTCTTC. This encodes CASSLQGGLNEQFF. The V and J genes are TRBV27 and TRBJ2-5; D may be TRBD1 (7 bases). Gene TRBJ2-1 matches the end of the DNA better, so the J call may be wrong. Germline V lookup: CDR1 MNHEY, CDR2 SMNVEV (reference sequence). The CDR3 has 14 residues.

This chain uses TRBV9 with TRBJ1-6; D remains unclear. Trimming shortened V by 2 bases and J by 6 bases, and 9 bases separated the two germline ends. Germline V lookup: CDR1 SGDLS, CDR2 YYNGEE. CDR3 length: 14 residues. Here the CDR3 DNA reads TGTGCCAGCAGCGTTTCCCGAACTAATTCACCCCTCCACTTT. Residues: CASSVSRTNSPLHF.

As for this clonotype: The junction departs from the called germline gene at one end, perhaps through a read error. The V gene is TRBV15, the J gene TRBJ2-5; D not resolved. The CDR3 has 17 residues. Per germline, CDR1 LNHNV and CDR2 YYDKDF (reference sequence). The CDR3 region is CATSRDWLKGSQETQYF. The CDR3 region has the DNA TGTGCCACCAGCAGAGATTGGTTAAAGGGTAGCCAAGAAACCCAGTACTTC.

There are a few counts of this clonotype. The CDR3 reads CASSPPSGGAFNEQFF. As DNA, the CDR3 is TGTGCCAGCAGCCCGCCTAGCGGGGGGGCGTTCAATGAGCAGTTCTTC. The chain combines TRBV7-9 with TRBJ2-7; 12 bases align to TRBD2. The DNA end favors TRBJ2-1, so the J call may be wrong. The CDR3 consists of 16 residues. The germline V gene encodes CDR1 SEHNR and CDR2 FQNEAQ (reference sequence).

This clonotype was detected a few times. CDR3 amino acids: CSVDRGQETQYF. The CDR3 nucleotides read TGCAGCGTTGACAGGGGCCAAGAGACCCAGTACTTC. The chain combines TRBV29-1 with TRBJ2-5; D may be TRBD1 (6 bases). CDR3 length equals 12 residues. V was pared by 3 bases and J by 1 base, with 6 bases between. The germline V gene has CDR1 SQVTM and CDR2 ANQGSEA.

In this sample, this clonotype turned up once. The V call is TRBV7-8, the J call TRBJ2-3; D is unclear. The V gene's germline CDR1 is SGHVS and CDR2 FQNEAQ. V was shortened by 2 bases and J by 6 bases, with 6 bases between the two germline ends. The CDR3 consists of 12 residues. The DNA for the CDR3 is TGTGCCAGCAGCTTACACCTGGATACGCAGTATTTT. Residues: CASSLHLDTQYF.

This chain uses TRBV7-9 with TRBJ2-2, with TRBD2 matching 7 bases. V shed 7 bases, J shed 4 bases, and the junction held 6 bases outside the gene matches. Germline V gene data show CDR1 as SEHNR and CDR2 as FQNEAQ (reference sequence). The CDR3 extends over 14 amino acids. For the CDR3, the DNA is TGTGCCAGCATTGGGGGGGTGAGCACCGGGGAGCTGTTTTTT. Translation: CASIGGVSTGELFF.

This clonotype came up a few times. The chain is built from TRBV5-5 and TRBJ2-7; 9 nucleotides line up with TRBD2. The CDR3 has 17 amino acids. The junction had 11 bases not matched to a gene; V was cut back by 0 bases and J by 4 bases. Germline V lookup: CDR1 SGHKS, CDR2 YYEKEE (reference sequence). The chain's CDR3 is CASSLGLAGPQNYEQYF. The DNA for the CDR3 is TGTGCCAGCAGCTTGGGCCTAGCGGGACCCCAGAATTACGAGCAGTACTTC.

The chain employs TRBV28 and TRBJ1-2; 8 bases match TRBD1. J was trimmed by 4 bases and V by 5 bases; bases with no gene match: 3. This CDR3 has 13 residues. CDR1 is MDHEN, CDR2 SYDVKM, per germline. CDR3 protein: CASSITGGYGYTF. In DNA form, the CDR3 reads TGTGCCAGCAGTATAACAGGGGGCTATGGCTACACCTTC.

The gene calls are TRBV18 and TRBJ1-3; no reliable D call. Trimming took 6 bases from V and 4 from J, leaving 19 bases between them. CDR1 and CDR2 (germline): KGHSH, LQKENI. The length of the CDR3 is 16 residues. CDR3 coding DNA: TGTGCCAGCTCTCAACCTATGAAGGGATCAGGAAACACCATATATTTT. This translates into CASSQPMKGSGNTIYF.

The chain joins TRBV14 to TRBJ1-6, with D hard to call. V lost 5 bases to trimming and J lost 0 bases, with 8 bases between them. Germline CDR1 SGHDN, CDR2 FVKESK. The CDR3 runs to 15 residues. CDR3 sequence (DNA): TGTGCCAGCAGCGCGGGGAACTCCTATAATTCACCCCTCCACTTT. Residues: CASSAGNSYNSPLHF.

This clonotype was counted a few times. The chain recombines TRBV7-2 with TRBJ1-1; TRBD1 agrees at 8 bases. Germline V gives CDR1 SGHTA, CDR2 FQGNSA. J lost 1 base, V lost 5 bases, and 6 bases had no gene match. The length of the CDR3 is 15 residues. The CDR3 sequence is CASSLGDRQNTEAFF. The CDR3 bases are TGTGCCAGCAGCCTGGGGGACAGGCAGAACACTGAAGCTTTCTTT.

This clonotype showed up many times. This chain links TRBV28 with TRBJ2-2, with a possible D match to TRBD2 (6 bases). The CDR3 spans 15 residues. CDR1 and CDR2 from the germline V gene are MDHEN and SYDVKM. V was clipped by 4 bases and J by 3 bases, with 12 bases between them. CDR3 residues: CASSSHGRYTGELFF. Here the CDR3 DNA reads TGTGCCAGCAGTTCGCACGGGAGATACACCGGGGAGCTGTTTTTT.

The chain combines TRBV29-1 with TRBJ2-3; D possibly corresponds to TRBD2 (6 bases). Looked up from germline, CDR1 is SQVTM and CDR2 is ANQGSEA. The CDR3 is made up of 13 amino acids. Trimming left V 4 bases short and J 1 base short, with 9 bases between. Here the CDR3 reads CSVVSSGTDTQYF. The CDR3, as DNA: TGCAGCGTTGTCTCTAGCGGCACAGATACGCAGTATTTT.

This clonotype was seen a handful of times. This CDR3 is CAISEQGKGSNEQFF. The CDR3 bases are TGTGCCATCAGTGAGCAAGGTAAAGGTTCGAATGAGCAGTTCTTC. This rearrangement joins TRBV10-3 to TRBJ2-1; D remains unclear. The germline V gene has CDR1 ENHRY and CDR2 SYGVKD. V shed 2 bases and J shed 7 bases, with 15 bases lying between them. This CDR3 spans 15 amino acids.

This CDR3 reads CANSLAGGPTNEQFF. For the CDR3, the DNA is TGTGCCAACTCCCTAGCGGGCGGTCCAACAAATGAGCAGTTCTTC. This chain connects TRBV6-1 to TRBJ2-1; 8 bases match TRBD2. With 10 bases clipped from V and 7 bases from J, the junction kept 15 bases outside the gene matches. The CDR3 sequence is 15 residues long. The germline gives CDR1 MNHNS, CDR2 SASEGT.

This clonotype occurred a few times. The chain is built from TRBV20-1 and TRBJ2-3; D unresolved. The CDR3 loop spans 14 amino acids. CDR1 and CDR2 from the germline V gene are DFQATT and SNEGSKA (reference sequence). Deletions cut 3 bases from V and 2 bases from J, with 12 bases between. This CDR3 reads CSASLDGNTDTQYF. In nucleotides, the CDR3 is TGCAGTGCTAGCTTGGACGGCAACACAGATACGCAGTATTTT.

To note about this clonotype: Being one base from a much bigger clone, this may be a read error. The chain recombines TRBV20-1 with TRBJ2-7, with TRBD2 matching over 9 bases. Germline-derived CDR1 and CDR2 are DFQATT and SNEGSKA (reference sequence). The CDR3 covers 15 residues. The junction had 11 bases not matched to a gene; V was cut back by 5 bases and J by 3 bases. The CDR3 coding sequence is TGCAGTGCTGCGCCACCGACTAGCGGTCACTACGAGCAGTACTTC. Residues: CSAAPPTSGHYEQYF.

There are a few counts of this clonotype. V usage is TRBV5-1 and J usage is TRBJ2-7; 8 bases map to TRBD2. The CDR3 spans 15 residues. Per the germline V gene, CDR1 is SGHRS and CDR2 is YFSETQ. The J segment lost 0 bases and the V segment lost 4 bases, leaving 6 bases of the junction unmatched. CDR3 nucleotides: TGCGCCAGCAGCCCTATAGCGGGAAGCTCCTACGAGCAGTACTTC. It translates to CASSPIAGSSYEQYF.

The chain carries TRBV27 and TRBJ2-7; a weak D match, TRBD1 (6 bases). Germline CDR1 MNHEY, CDR2 SMNVEV (reference sequence). Trimming stripped 8 bases from V and 4 bases from J, with 15 bases between. This CDR3 has 13 residues. The CDR3 is CASGVSRGYEQYF. CDR3 sequence (DNA): TGTGCCAGCGGGGTTAGCAGGGGTTACGAGCAGTACTTC.

With respect to this clonotype: Being one base from a much bigger clone, this may be a read error. The chain employs TRBV5-1 and TRBJ2-5; perhaps TRBD2 as D (5 bases). Germline values: CDR1 SGHRS, CDR2 YFSETQ. This CDR3 is built from 13 residues. The CDR3 here is CASSYEAVEAQYF. The CDR3 DNA reads as TGCGCCAGCAGCTATGAAGCGGTAGAGGCCCAGTACTTC. Full variable domain (remainder filled in from reference TRBV5-1 and TRBJ2-5): KAGVTQTPRYLIKTRGQQVTLSCSPISGHRSVSWYQQTPGQGLQFLFEYFSETQRNKGNFPGRFSGRQFSNSRSEMNVSTLELGDSALYLCASSYEAVEAQYFGPGTRLLVL.

This clonotype has a handful of counts. The chain is built from TRBV20-1 and TRBJ1-1; D might be TRBD1 (5 bases). Trimming shortened V by 6 bases and J by 3 bases, and 14 bases separated the two germline ends. This CDR3 comprises 13 residues. The V gene's germline CDR1 is DFQATT and CDR2 SNEGSKA (reference sequence). The DNA of the CDR3 is TGCAGTGCCGAGGCCCCAGGGTACACTGAAGCTTTCTTT. This codes for CSAEAPGYTEAFF.

This clonotype was recorded many times. The chain couples TRBV7-2 to TRBJ2-1; 10 bases are shared with TRBD2. The germline V gene has CDR1 SGHTA and CDR2 FQGNSA. Trimming removed 2 bases from V and 2 bases from J; junction bases left unmatched: 3. This CDR3 has 16 amino acids. CDR3 nucleotides: TGTGCCAGCAGCTTAAGTAGCGGGGGGACCTACAATGAGCAGTTCTTC. Amino acid sequence: CASSLSSGGTYNEQFF.

There are a few counts of this clonotype. This chain uses TRBV20-1 with TRBJ2-1; TRBD1 or TRBD2 may be the D gene (5 bases each). The V end was cut by 3 bases, the J end by 7 bases, with 19 bases between. CDR1 and CDR2 (germline): DFQATT, SNEGSKA (reference sequence). CDR3 size: 15 residues. The CDR3 DNA sequence: TGCAGTGCTAGGTTTACCCACGGGAAGGGGAATGAGCAGTTCTTC. Its translation is CSARFTHGKGNEQFF.

A word on this clonotype: The CDR3 ends on some other residue instead of the conserved phenylalanine or tryptophan, so this is likely a read error. The chain is built from TRBV5-5 and TRBJ2-5; D may be TRBD2 (5 bases). There are 11 residues in the CDR3. Trimming removed 4 bases from V and 11 bases from J, with 12 bases in between. Germline V lookup: CDR1 SGHKS, CDR2 YYEKEE (reference sequence). CDR3 region: CASSLQREQYL. The CDR3 nucleotides read TGTGCCAGCAGCCTCCAGAGGGAGCAGTACCTC.

This clonotype appeared a few times. The rearrangement joins TRBV18 to TRBJ1-5; 9 bases map to TRBD1. After removal of 2 bases from V and 4 bases from J, the junction contained 6 bases not matched to a gene. The CDR3 runs to 16 residues. Germline V gives CDR1 KGHSH, CDR2 LQKENI. The chain's CDR3 is CASSPGTGNLNQPQHF. CDR3 bases: TGTGCCAGCTCACCAGGGACAGGGAACCTGAATCAGCCCCAGCATTTT.